The clone carrying this T cell receptor (beta chain) was picked up a small number of times. Its specificity is unknown. The CDR3 has 13 amino acids. V gave up 7 bases and J gave up 6 bases; unmatched junction bases: 9. From germline, CDR1 is SNHLY and CDR2 FYNNEI. The entry originates in a study of CD8 T cells in ankylosing spondylitis. Study results and caveats: Matched ankylosing spondylitis synovial fluid reportedly contained a significantly enriched population of disease-linked clones. Blood from ankylosing spondylitis patients appeared to carry a characteristic eight-variant TCR beta motif. A number of the motif variants had already been described in reactive arthritis synovial fluid and blood.

Quantitative 5'-RACE with molecular barcodes was used to make the TCR beta libraries. TCRdb independently ran MiXCR on the 5' RACE reads; one entry per CDR3 protein. The sample has about 220,000 distinct CDR3 sequences, 20% to 30% seen once; the top ten hold 5% to 8%. The sequence was obtained from a male donor with ankylosing spondylitis or in good health (not recorded which). The J gene is TRBJ2-7, the V gene TRBV2; 7 bases are shared with TRBD2. Sequencing used blood, either unsorted or a sorted T cell fraction (not recorded which). This chain's CDR3 is CASNSAGVGEQYF. The CDR3 nucleotides are TGTGCCAGCAACTCGGCGGGAGTAGGCGAGCAGTACTTC.